The clone carrying this T cell receptor beta chain occurred many times. The antigen remains undetermined. It was with a sample-barcoded 5' primer and a J-beta primer mix that a second PCR of roughly 7 to 11 cycles was run. TCRdb used MiXCR to reprocess the 5' RACE reads, holding one entry per CDR3 protein. The table lists roughly 800,000 distinct CDR3 sequences, roughly 25% of them singletons. The data belong to a study of blood T cells in healthy people across ages. General study points: A roughly linear fall in TCR beta diversity per million T cells was seen with increasing age.

Germline V gene lookup returns CDR1 SQVTM and CDR2 ANQGSEA. The V end lost 4 bases, the J end lost 5 bases, and 14 bases lay between the germline ends. This CDR3 region has 13 residues. Separately, the same data were catalogued under a study of T cells of mothers and their children. That work states: The study sampled a few healthy Caucasian mothers and their six children.

This sequence was found in a boy between 10 and 17 years old in good health. The V call is TRBV29-1, the J call TRBJ2-5; a weak D match, TRBD2 (6 bases). The specimen sequenced was blood. CDR3 in DNA: TGCAGCGTTGTTGGGGTTGCGGGGGAGACCCAGTACTTC. Protein: CSVVGVAGETQYF.